This TCR beta chain was documented in a study of PD-1 blockade in classical Hodgkin lymphoma. General study points: Newly diagnosed patients were reported to exhibit reduced baseline TCR diversity relative to healthy donors.

Assay: immunoSEQ multiplex PCR; the TCRdb copy retains only in-frame clones and omits some. The table shows tens of thousands of clones, with approximately 91% occurring only once. Time point described: newly diagnosed, previously untreated cHL patient sample. Of note for this clone: What it binds is unknown.

This CDR3 has 14 residues. The specimen sequenced was peripheral blood mononuclear cells (PBMCs). This receptor was obtained from a human donor with classical Hodgkin lymphoma. The V call is TRBV1, the J call TRBJ2-5. TRBV1 is assigned pseudogene status. CDR3 region: CTNLTGLSQETQYF. The CDR3, as DNA: TGCACCAACTTGACGGGGCTTTCCCAAGAGACCCAGTACTTC.